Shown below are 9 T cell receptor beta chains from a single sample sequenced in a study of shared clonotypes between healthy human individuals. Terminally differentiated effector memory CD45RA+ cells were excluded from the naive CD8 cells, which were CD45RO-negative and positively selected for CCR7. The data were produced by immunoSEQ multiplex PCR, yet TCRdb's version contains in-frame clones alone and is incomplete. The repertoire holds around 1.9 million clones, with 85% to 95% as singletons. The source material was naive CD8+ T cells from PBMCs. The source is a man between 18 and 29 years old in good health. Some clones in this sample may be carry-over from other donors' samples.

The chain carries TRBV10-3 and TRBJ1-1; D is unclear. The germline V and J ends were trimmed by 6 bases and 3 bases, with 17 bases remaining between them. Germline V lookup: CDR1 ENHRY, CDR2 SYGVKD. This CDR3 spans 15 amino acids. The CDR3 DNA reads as TGTGCCATCAGCCCTGGTCAGGTGATTCACACTGAAGCTTTCTTT. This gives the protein CAISPGQVIHTEAFF.

The CDR3 coding sequence is TGTGCCAGCAATCCCTGGGCAGGGGTTAAGCGCGATGGCTACACCTTC. This gives the protein CASNPWAGVKRDGYTF. V gene TRBV2 combines with J gene TRBJ1-2; tentative D call: TRBD1 (6 bases). The germline V gene encodes CDR1 SNHLY and CDR2 FYNNEI. The CDR3 contains 16 residues. Deletions cut 7 bases from V and 6 bases from J, with 24 bases between.

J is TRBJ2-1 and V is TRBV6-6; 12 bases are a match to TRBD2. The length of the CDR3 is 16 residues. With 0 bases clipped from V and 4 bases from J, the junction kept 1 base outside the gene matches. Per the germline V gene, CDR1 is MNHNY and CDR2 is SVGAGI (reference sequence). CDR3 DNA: TGTGCCAGCAGTTACTCGCTAGCGGGAGGGTACAATGAGCAGTTCTTC. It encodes CASSYSLAGGYNEQFF.

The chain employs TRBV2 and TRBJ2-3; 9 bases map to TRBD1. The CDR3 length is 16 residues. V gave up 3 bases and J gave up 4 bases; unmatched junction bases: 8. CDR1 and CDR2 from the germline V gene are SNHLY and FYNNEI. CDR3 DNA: TGTGCCAGCAGTGACATCAGGACAGGGGCCGCAGATACGCAGTATTTT. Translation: CASSDIRTGAADTQYF. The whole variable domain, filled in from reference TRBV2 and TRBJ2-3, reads EPEVTQTPSHQVTQMGQEVILRCVPISNHLYFYWYRQILGQKVEFLVSFYNNEISEKSEIFDDQFSVERPDGSNFTLKIRSTKLEDSAMYFCASSDIRTGAADTQYFGPGTRLTVL.

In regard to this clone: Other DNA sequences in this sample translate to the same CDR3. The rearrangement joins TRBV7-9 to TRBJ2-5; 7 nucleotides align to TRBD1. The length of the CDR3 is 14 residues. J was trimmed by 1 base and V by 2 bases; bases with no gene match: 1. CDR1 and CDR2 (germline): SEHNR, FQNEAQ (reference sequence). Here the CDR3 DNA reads TGTGCCAGCAGCTTAAGACAGGGCCAAGAGACCCAGTACTTC. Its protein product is CASSLRQGQETQYF.

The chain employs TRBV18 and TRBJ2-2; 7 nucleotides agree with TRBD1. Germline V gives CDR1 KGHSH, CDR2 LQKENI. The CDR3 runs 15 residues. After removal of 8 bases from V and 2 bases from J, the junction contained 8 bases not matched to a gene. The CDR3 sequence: CASRDRDSNTGELFF. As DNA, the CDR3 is TGTGCCAGCCGTGACCGGGACAGCAACACCGGGGAGCTGTTTTTT.

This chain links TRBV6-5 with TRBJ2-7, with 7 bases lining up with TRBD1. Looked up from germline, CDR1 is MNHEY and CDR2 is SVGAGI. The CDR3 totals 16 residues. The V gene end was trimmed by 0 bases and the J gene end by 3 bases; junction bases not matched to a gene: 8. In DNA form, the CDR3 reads TGTGCCAGCAGTTACTCCGGGGACAGCGTCTTCTACGAGCAGTACTTC. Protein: CASSYSGDSVFYEQYF.

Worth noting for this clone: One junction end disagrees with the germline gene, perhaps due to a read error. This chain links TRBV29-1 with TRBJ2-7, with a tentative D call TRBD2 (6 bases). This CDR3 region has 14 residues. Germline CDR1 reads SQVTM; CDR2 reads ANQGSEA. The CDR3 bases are TGCAGCGTGGAAGGAGGGGACCGCGGGTCCGGGCAGTACTTC. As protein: CSVEGGDRGSGQYF.

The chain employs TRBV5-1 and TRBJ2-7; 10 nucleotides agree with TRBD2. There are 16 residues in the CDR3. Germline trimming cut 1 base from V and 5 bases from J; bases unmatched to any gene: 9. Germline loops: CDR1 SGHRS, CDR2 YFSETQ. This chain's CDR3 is CASSLKLASGSHEQYF. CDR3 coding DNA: TGCGCCAGCAGCTTGAAGCTGGCTAGCGGGAGCCACGAGCAGTACTTC.